The source of this T cell receptor beta chain is a study of cytomegalovirus exposure and HLA in healthy donors. The CDR3 has 14 amino acids. Germline V gives CDR1 SGHTA, CDR2 FQGNSA. The germline V and J ends were trimmed by 5 bases and 7 bases, with 18 bases remaining between them. Notes on the study in general: The classifier was said to identify cytomegalovirus status with high specificity and sensitivity.

A multiplex PCR was run with 60 Vbeta primers and 13 Jbeta primers. Produced via immunoSEQ multiplex PCR; TCRdb's table is partial and in-frame only. The listing records around 70,000 clones. About this clone: Its antigen remains unknown.

Sequenced sample: PBMCs. The chain employs TRBV7-2 and TRBJ2-7; a possible D gene is TRBD1 (7 bases). The clonotype comes from a boy younger than 18 in good health and CMV-seronegative. CDR3 in amino acids: CASSTKGGAGEQYF. The DNA of the CDR3 is TGTGCCAGCAGCACTAAAGGGGGCGCGGGGGAGCAGTACTTC.